This T cell receptor (beta chain) comes out of a study of cytomegalovirus exposure and HLA in healthy donors. On the study more broadly: From donors who were HLA-typed, an early data release held about 89 million unique TCRs. Study results and caveats: Reportedly, TCR beta sequences accurately predicted HLA-A and HLA-B alleles in most subjects.

CDR3 length equals 13 residues. V gave up 6 bases and J gave up 3 bases, with 9 bases separating them. In germline, CDR1 is SQVTM, CDR2 ANQGSEA. The PCR employed 60 Vbeta primers together with 13 Jbeta primers. Data came from immunoSEQ multiplex PCR; TCRdb stores just in-frame clones and leaves some out. The sample has 130,000 or so clones, roughly 66% seen once. Regarding this clone: Its specificity is unknown.

The sample was PBMCs. This chain uses TRBV29-1 with TRBJ2-6, with no clear D. The clonotype was recovered from a woman aged 60 to 75 in good health and CMV-seronegative. The CDR3 sequence is CSVRVYGANVLTF. The CDR3 nucleotides are TGCAGCGTAAGAGTATATGGGGCCAACGTCCTGACTTTC. Full variable domain (rest looked up from reference TRBV29-1 and TRBJ2-6): SAVISQKPSRDICQRGTSLTIQCQVDSQVTMMFWYRQQPGQSLTLIATANQGSEATYESGFVIDKFPISRPNLTFSTLTVSNMSPEDSSIYLCSVRVYGANVLTFGAGSRLTVL.